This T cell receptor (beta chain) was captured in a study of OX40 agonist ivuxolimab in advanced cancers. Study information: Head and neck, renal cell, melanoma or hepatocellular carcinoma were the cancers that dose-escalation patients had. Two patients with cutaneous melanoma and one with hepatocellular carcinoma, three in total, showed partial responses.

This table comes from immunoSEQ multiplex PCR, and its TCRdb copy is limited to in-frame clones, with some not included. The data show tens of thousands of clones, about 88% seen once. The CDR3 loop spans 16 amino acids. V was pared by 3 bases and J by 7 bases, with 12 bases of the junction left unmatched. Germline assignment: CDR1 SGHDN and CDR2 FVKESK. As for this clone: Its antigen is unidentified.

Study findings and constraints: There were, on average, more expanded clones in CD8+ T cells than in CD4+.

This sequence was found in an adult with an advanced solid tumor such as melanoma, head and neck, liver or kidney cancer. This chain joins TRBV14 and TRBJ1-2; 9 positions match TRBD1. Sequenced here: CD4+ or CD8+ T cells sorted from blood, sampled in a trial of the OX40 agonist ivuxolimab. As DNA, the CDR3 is TGTGCCAGCAGCCAGACTACAGGGGGCCCTGGAGTTGGCTACACCTTC. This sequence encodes CASSQTTGGPGVGYTF. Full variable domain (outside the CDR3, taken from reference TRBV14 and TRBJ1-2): EAGVTQFPSHSVIEKGQTVTLRCDPISGHDNLYWYRRVMGKEIKFLLHFVKESKQDESGMPNNRFLAERTGGTYSTLKVQPAELEDSGVYFCASSQTTGGPGVGYTFGSGTRLTVV.